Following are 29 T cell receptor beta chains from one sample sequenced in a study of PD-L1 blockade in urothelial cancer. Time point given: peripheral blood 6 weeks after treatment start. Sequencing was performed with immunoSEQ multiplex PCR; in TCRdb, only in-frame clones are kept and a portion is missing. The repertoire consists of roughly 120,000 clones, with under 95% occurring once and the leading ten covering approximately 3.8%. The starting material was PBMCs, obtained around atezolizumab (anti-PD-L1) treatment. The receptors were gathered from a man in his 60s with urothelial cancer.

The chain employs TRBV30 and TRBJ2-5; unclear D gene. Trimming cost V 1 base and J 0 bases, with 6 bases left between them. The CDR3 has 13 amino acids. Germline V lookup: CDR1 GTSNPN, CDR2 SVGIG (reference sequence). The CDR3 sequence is CAWSELDQETQYF. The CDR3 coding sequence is TGTGCCTGGAGTGAGTTAGACCAAGAGACCCAGTACTTC.

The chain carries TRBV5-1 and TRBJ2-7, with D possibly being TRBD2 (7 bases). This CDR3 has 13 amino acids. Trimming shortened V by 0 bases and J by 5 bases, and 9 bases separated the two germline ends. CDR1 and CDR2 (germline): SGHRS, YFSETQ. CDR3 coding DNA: TGCGCCAGCAGCTTGGGCGGGGGCCACGAGCAGTACTTC. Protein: CASSLGGGHEQYF.

In DNA form, the CDR3 reads TGTGCCAGCAGCCTGGAGGGGCAGGGGGCGGGAAGCTATGGCTACACCTTC. This translates into CASSLEGQGAGSYGYTF. The V gene is TRBV7-3, the J gene TRBJ1-2, with 8 bases identical to TRBD1. V lost 5 bases and J lost 4; bases outside the gene matches: 15. The germline V gene has CDR1 SGHTA and CDR2 FQGTGA. The CDR3 length is 17 residues.

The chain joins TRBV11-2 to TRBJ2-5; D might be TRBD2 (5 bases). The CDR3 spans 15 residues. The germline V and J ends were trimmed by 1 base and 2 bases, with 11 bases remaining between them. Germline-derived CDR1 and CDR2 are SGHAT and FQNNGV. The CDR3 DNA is TGTGCCAGCAGCTTAGTCGGACTTGGGCAAGAGACCCAGTACTTC. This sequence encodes CASSLVGLGQETQYF.

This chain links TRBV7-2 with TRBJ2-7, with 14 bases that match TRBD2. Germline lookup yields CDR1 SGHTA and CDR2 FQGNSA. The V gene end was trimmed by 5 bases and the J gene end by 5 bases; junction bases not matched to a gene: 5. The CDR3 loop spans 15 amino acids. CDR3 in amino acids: CASSQGLAGVNEQYF. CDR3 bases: TGTGCCAGCAGCCAGGGACTAGCGGGAGTCAACGAGCAGTACTTC.

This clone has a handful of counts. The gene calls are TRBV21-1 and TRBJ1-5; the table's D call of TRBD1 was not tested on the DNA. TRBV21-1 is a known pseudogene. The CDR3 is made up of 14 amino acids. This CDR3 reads CASIPGQGSQPQHF. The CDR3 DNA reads TGTGCCAGCATCCCGGGACAGGGGTCGCAGCCCCAGCATTTT.

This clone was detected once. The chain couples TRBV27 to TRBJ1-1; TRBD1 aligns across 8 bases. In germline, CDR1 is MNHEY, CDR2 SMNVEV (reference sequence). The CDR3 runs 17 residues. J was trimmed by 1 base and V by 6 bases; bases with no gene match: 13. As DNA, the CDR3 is TGTGCCAGCAGAGACACAGGGGGAGGGACCAGGAACACTGAAGCTTTCTTT. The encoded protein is CASRDTGGGTRNTEAFF.

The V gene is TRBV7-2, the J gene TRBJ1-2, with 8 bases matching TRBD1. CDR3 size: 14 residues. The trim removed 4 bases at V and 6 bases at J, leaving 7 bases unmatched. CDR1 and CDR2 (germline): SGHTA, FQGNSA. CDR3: CASSSEGQAHGYTF. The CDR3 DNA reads TGTGCCAGCAGCTCAGAGGGACAGGCGCATGGCTACACCTTC.

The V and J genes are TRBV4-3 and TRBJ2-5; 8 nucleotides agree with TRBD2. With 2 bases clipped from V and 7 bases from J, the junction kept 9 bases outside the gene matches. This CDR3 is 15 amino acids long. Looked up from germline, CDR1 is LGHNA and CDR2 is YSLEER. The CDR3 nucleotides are TGCGCCAGCAGCCAAAGCCTAGCGGGTCGGGGGACCCAGTACTTC. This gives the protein CASSQSLAGRGTQYF.

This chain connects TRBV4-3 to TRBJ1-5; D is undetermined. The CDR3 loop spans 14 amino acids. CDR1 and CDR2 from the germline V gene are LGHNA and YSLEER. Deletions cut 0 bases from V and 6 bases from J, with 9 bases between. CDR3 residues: CASSQDTGVQPQHF. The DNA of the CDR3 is TGCGCCAGCAGCCAAGATACCGGGGTTCAGCCCCAGCATTTT.

As DNA, the CDR3 is TGTGCCAGCAGCCTCCGTCGACAGGGGGCGGATGGAAACACCATATATTTT. Translating gives CASSLRRQGADGNTIYF. The rearrangement joins TRBV21-1 to TRBJ1-3; the table's D call, TRBD1, was not checked against the DNA. TRBV21-1 is noted as a pseudogene. The CDR3 has 17 amino acids.

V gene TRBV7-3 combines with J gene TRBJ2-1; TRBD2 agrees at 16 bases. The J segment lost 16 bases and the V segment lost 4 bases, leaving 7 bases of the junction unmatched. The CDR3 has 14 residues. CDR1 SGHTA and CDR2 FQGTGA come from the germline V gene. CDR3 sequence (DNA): TGTGCCAGCAGCTCCGGGACTAGCGGGGGGGGTTTCTTCTTC. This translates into CASSSGTSGGGFFF.

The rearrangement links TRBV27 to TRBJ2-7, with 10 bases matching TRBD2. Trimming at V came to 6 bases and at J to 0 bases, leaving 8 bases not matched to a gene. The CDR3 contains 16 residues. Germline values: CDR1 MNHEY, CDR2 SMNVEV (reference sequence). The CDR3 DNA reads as TGTGCCAGCAGGAAGGCGGCTAGCGGGAGCTCCTACGAGCAGTACTTC. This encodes CASRKAASGSSYEQYF.

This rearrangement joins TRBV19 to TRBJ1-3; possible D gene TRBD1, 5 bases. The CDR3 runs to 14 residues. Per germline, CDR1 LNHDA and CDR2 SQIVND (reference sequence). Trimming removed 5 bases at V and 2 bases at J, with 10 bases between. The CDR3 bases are TGTGCCAGTAGTGAAGACAGAACTGGAAACACCATATATTTT. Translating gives CASSEDRTGNTIYF.

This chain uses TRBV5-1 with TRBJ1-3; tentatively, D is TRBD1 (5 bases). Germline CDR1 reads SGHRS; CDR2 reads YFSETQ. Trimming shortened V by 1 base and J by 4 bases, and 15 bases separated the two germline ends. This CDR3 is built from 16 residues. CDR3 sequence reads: CASSLSLGPRGNTIYF. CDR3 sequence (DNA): TGCGCCAGCAGCTTGTCGCTGGGGCCTAGGGGAAACACCATATATTTT.

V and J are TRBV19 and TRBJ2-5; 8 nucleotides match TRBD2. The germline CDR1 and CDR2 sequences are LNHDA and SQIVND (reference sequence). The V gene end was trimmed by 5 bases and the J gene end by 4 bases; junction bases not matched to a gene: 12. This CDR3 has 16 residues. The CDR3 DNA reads TGTGCCAGTAGTCCAGGGGCGAGTAGCGGGACAGAGACCCAGTACTTC. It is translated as CASSPGASSGTETQYF.

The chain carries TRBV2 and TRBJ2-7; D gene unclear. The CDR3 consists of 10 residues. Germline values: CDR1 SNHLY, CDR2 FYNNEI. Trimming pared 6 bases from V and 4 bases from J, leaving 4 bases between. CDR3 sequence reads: CASSLYEQYF. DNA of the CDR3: TGTGCCAGCAGCCTTTACGAGCAGTACTTC. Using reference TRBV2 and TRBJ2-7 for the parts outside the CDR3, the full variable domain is EPEVTQTPSHQVTQMGQEVILRCVPISNHLYFYWYRQILGQKVEFLVSFYNNEISEKSEIFDDQFSVERPDGSNFTLKIRSTKLEDSAMYFCASSLYEQYFGPGTRLTVT.

CDR3 region: CASSLLAGEETQYF. CDR3 in DNA: TGTGCCAGCAGCCTACTAGCGGGGGAAGAGACCCAGTACTTC. V gene TRBV7-9 combines with J gene TRBJ2-5, with 11 bases identical to TRBD2. V shed 5 bases, J shed 3 bases, and the junction held 2 bases outside the gene matches. The CDR3 sequence is 14 residues long. Per germline, CDR1 SEHNR and CDR2 FQNEAQ (reference sequence).

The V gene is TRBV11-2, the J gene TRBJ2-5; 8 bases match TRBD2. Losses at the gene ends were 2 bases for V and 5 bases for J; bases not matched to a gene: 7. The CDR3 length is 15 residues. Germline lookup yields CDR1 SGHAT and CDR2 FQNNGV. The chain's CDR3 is CASSLFRGGLETQYF. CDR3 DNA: TGTGCCAGCAGCTTATTCCGGGGGGGACTGGAGACCCAGTACTTC.

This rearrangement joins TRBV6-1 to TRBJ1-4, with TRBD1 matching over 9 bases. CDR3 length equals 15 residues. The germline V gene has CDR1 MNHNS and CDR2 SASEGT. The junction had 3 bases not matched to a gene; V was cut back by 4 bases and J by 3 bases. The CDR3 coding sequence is TGTGCCAGCAGTGTTCGGGACAGGGCTAATGAAAAACTGTTTTTT. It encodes CASSVRDRANEKLFF.

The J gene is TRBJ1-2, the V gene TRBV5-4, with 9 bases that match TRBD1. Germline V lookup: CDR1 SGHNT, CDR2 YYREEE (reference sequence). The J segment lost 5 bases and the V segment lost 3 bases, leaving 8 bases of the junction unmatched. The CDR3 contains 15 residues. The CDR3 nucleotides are TGTGCCAGCAGCTCAGCCGGACAGGGGTTATATGGCTACACCTTC. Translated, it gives CASSSAGQGLYGYTF.

CDR3 sequence: CASSRDYSYEQYF. The DNA of the CDR3 is TGTGCCAGCAGTAGGGACTACTCCTACGAGCAGTACTTC. The chain combines TRBV5-6 with TRBJ2-7; 7 nucleotides align to TRBD2. This CDR3 has 13 amino acids. The trim removed 5 bases at V and 0 bases at J, leaving 2 bases unmatched. Germline lookup yields CDR1 SGHDT and CDR2 YYEEEE.

The CDR3 loop is CASSRQGSNTEAFF. The CDR3 DNA is TGTGCCAGCAGCCGACAGGGGAGTAACACTGAAGCTTTCTTT. The chain couples TRBV6-5 to TRBJ1-1, with 8 bases aligning to TRBD1. The CDR3 is made up of 14 amino acids. Germline trimming cut 6 bases from V and 2 bases from J; bases unmatched to any gene: 5. Germline CDR1 and CDR2: MNHEY and SVGAGI.

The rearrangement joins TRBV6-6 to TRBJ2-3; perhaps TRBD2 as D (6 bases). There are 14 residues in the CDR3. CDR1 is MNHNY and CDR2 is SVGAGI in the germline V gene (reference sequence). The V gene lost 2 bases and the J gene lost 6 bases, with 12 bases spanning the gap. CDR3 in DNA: TGTGCCAGCAGTTACAGGACTATATCGGATACGCAGTATTTT. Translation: CASSYRTISDTQYF.

Here the CDR3 DNA reads TGTGCCAGCGGGGCTACTGACGTCCAAAACATTCAGTACTTC. Translating gives CASGATDVQNIQYF. This chain uses TRBV6-1 with TRBJ2-4, with a tentative D call TRBD1 (5 bases). The CDR3 runs to 14 residues. The V end was cut by 8 bases, the J end by 5 bases, with 16 bases between. Germline CDR1 MNHNS, CDR2 SASEGT.

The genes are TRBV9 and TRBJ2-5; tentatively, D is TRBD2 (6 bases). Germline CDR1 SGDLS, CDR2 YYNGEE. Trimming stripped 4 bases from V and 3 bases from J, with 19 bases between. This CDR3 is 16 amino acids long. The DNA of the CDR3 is TGTGCCAGCAGCCTTCGGAGCGGGCTGGGGGAAGAGACCCAGTACTTC. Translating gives CASSLRSGLGEETQYF.

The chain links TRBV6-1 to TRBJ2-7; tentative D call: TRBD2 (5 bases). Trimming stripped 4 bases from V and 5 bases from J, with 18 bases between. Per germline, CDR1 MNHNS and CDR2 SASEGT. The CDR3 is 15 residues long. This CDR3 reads CASSGASRVHDEQYF. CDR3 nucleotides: TGTGCCAGCAGTGGGGCTAGCCGGGTCCACGACGAGCAGTACTTC.

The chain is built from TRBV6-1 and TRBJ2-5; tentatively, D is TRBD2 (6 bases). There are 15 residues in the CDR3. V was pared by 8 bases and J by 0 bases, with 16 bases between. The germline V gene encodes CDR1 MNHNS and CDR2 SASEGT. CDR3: CASGLSGQYQETQYF. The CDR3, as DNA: TGTGCCAGCGGACTTAGCGGCCAGTACCAAGAGACCCAGTACTTC.

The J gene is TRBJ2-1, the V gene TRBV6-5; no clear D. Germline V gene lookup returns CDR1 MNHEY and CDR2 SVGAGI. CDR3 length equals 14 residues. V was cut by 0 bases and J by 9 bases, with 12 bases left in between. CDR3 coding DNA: TGTGCCAGCAGTTACTCGAGTCGTATGAGTGAGCAGTTCTTC. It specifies CASSYSSRMSEQFF.